The 31 T cell receptor beta chains in this list originate from one sample, sequenced in a study of monozygotic twins with cystic fibrosis. This table comes from immunoSEQ multiplex PCR, and its TCRdb copy is limited to in-frame clones, with some not included. The sample has around 35,000 clones; around 82% are singletons. Sequencing was carried out using blood. Receptor source: a girl aged 2 to 9 with cystic fibrosis.

The chain couples TRBV7-8 to TRBJ2-7; tentative D call: TRBD2 (5 bases). The V and J ends lost 3 bases and 2 bases respectively, with 8 bases between them. The CDR3 consists of 13 residues. CDR1 is SGHVS, CDR2 FQNEAQ, per germline. CDR3 nucleotides: TGTGCCAGCAGCTTGGGAGTCACCTACGAGCAGTACTTC. Encoded protein: CASSLGVTYEQYF.

The chain combines TRBV6-6 with TRBJ2-5, with 15 nucleotides matching TRBD2. The CDR3 totals 16 residues. V was pared by 0 bases and J by 4 bases, with 0 bases of the junction left unmatched. Per germline, CDR1 MNHNY and CDR2 SVGAGI (reference sequence). CDR3 sequence: CASSYSGLAGGETQYF. In nucleotides, the CDR3 is TGTGCCAGCAGTTACTCGGGACTAGCGGGGGGAGAGACCCAGTACTTC.

The CDR3 spells CARSPRDSSRDEKLFF. The DNA of the CDR3 is TGTGCCAGAAGCCCGCGGGACAGTTCAAGGGATGAAAAACTGTTTTTT. This rearrangement joins TRBV5-3 to TRBJ1-4, with 7 bases that match TRBD1. TRBV5-3 is an ORF for which the function is uncertain. Trimming cost V 4 bases and J 6 bases; bases outside gene matches: 12. This CDR3 has 16 amino acids.

The genes are TRBV5-4 and TRBJ2-7, with 8 bases lining up with TRBD2. Trimming took 3 bases from V and 3 from J; bases not matched to a gene: 2. CDR3 length: 13 amino acids. Germline lookup yields CDR1 SGHNT and CDR2 YYREEE (reference sequence). CDR3 in amino acids: CASSSTSDYEQYF. Here the CDR3 DNA reads TGTGCCAGCAGCTCGACTAGCGACTACGAGCAGTACTTC. Full variable domain (missing parts from reference TRBV5-4 and TRBJ2-7): ETGVTQSPTHLIKTRGQQVTLRCSSQSGHNTVSWYQQALGQGPQFIFQYYREEENGRGNFPPRFSGLQFPNYSSELNVNALELDDSALYLCASSSTSDYEQYFGPGTRLTVT.

In its sample, this clone was seen a few times. The DNA of the CDR3 is TGTGCCAGCAGCTTAGCGAGAGCGGGGGGCTTCTACGAGCAGTACTTC. Its translation: CASSLARAGGFYEQYF. The V and J genes are TRBV7-2 and TRBJ2-7; the match to TRBD2 covers 9 bases. Per the germline V gene, CDR1 is SGHTA and CDR2 is FQGNSA. The junction had 6 bases not matched to a gene; V was cut back by 0 bases and J by 3 bases. The CDR3 runs to 16 residues.

V gene TRBV2 combines with J gene TRBJ1-5; no reliable D call. This CDR3 spans 15 amino acids. Germline V lookup: CDR1 SNHLY, CDR2 FYNNEI. Trimming removed 3 bases at V and 0 bases at J, with 9 bases between. The CDR3 loop reads CASSEKWTSNQPQHF. CDR3 nucleotides: TGTGCCAGCAGTGAGAAGTGGACTAGCAATCAGCCCCAGCATTTT.

This rearrangement joins TRBV15 to TRBJ1-2; 7 bases fit TRBD1. Germline V gene sequence: CDR1 LNHNV, CDR2 YYDKDF (reference sequence). V was pared by 7 bases and J by 2 bases, with 13 bases of the junction left unmatched. The CDR3 spans 16 residues. CDR3 region: CATTPGGIGSNYGYTF. CDR3 nucleotide sequence: TGTGCCACCACTCCAGGGGGGATAGGGAGCAACTATGGCTACACCTTC.

The chain links TRBV27 to TRBJ1-5; 12 positions agree with TRBD1. The CDR3 loop spans 18 amino acids. Germline values: CDR1 MNHEY, CDR2 SMNVEV (reference sequence). Losses at the gene ends were 2 bases for V and 2 bases for J; bases not matched to a gene: 7. The CDR3 DNA follows: TGTGCCAGCAGTTTAGGGGGGACAGGGGGCCGGGGCAATCAGCCCCAGCATTTT. This encodes CASSLGGTGGRGNQPQHF.

The V and J genes are TRBV30 and TRBJ1-1, with D tentatively TRBD1 (6 bases). This CDR3 contains 15 residues. Germline lookup yields CDR1 GTSNPN and CDR2 SVGIG (reference sequence). V was pared by 7 bases and J by 0 bases, with 18 bases between. CDR3 sequence: CAFRQDSGVNTEAFF. The CDR3 DNA reads as TGTGCCTTCCGACAGGATAGTGGGGTGAACACTGAAGCTTTCTTT.

The rearrangement links TRBV20-1 to TRBJ2-5; D remains ambiguous. The V gene lost 3 bases and the J gene lost 7 bases, with 3 bases spanning the gap. The length of the CDR3 is 9 residues. Germline V CDR1 and CDR2: DFQATT, SNEGSKA (reference sequence). The CDR3 sequence is CSASRTQYF. CDR3 bases: TGCAGTGCTAGTAGGACCCAGTACTTC.

The genes are TRBV18 and TRBJ1-1; TRBD1 might be the D (5 bases). CDR1 and CDR2 from the germline V gene are KGHSH and LQKENI. V lost 6 bases, J lost 5 bases, and 13 bases lay in between. The CDR3 has 13 amino acids. Written as DNA, the CDR3 is TGTGCCAGCTCCCCTCGAGGGGAGACTGAAGCTTTCTTT. It codes for CASSPRGETEAFF.

The gene calls are TRBV4-3 and TRBJ1-1; D is ambiguous. V was pared by 0 bases and J by 3 bases, with 11 bases between. The germline CDR1 and CDR2 sequences are LGHNA and YSLEER. CDR3 length: 15 residues. The CDR3 region is CASSQDWARDTEAFF. In DNA form, the CDR3 reads TGCGCCAGCAGCCAAGATTGGGCAAGGGACACTGAAGCTTTCTTT.

V gene TRBV5-4 combines with J gene TRBJ1-1, with TRBD1 matching over 7 bases. Germline V lookup: CDR1 SGHNT, CDR2 YYREEE (reference sequence). CDR3 size: 14 residues. Trimming cost V 2 bases and J 3 bases; bases outside gene matches: 4. The CDR3 DNA reads TGTGCCAGCAGCTTCAGGGGGGCAGACACTGAAGCTTTCTTT. It codes for CASSFRGADTEAFF.

The chain links TRBV5-7 to TRBJ1-5, with D possibly being TRBD1 (5 bases). TRBV5-7 is an ORF, and what it does is uncertain. This CDR3 contains 17 residues. Trimming shortened V by 0 bases and J by 2 bases, and 15 bases separated the two germline ends. This CDR3 reads CASSLVGGRGGNQPQHF. The CDR3 DNA reads as TGTGCCAGCAGCTTGGTGGGGGGAAGAGGGGGCAATCAGCCCCAGCATTTT.

The chain carries TRBV4-3 and TRBJ2-1, with TRBD2 matching 10 bases. The CDR3 covers 19 residues. After removal of 3 bases from V and 4 bases from J, the junction contained 15 bases not matched to a gene. Germline CDR1 is LGHNA and CDR2 is YSLEER. The CDR3 sequence: CASSQTLAGRTRGYNEQFF. The CDR3 bases are TGCGCCAGCAGCCAGACACTAGCGGGGAGAACCCGAGGATACAATGAGCAGTTCTTC.

The V gene is TRBV7-2, the J gene TRBJ1-3; D not certain. The CDR3 sequence is 16 residues long. Germline V lookup: CDR1 SGHTA, CDR2 FQGNSA. V lost 4 bases and J lost 4, with 17 bases in between. CDR3 protein: CASSSPLYSPGNTIYF. The CDR3 bases are TGTGCCAGCAGCTCACCTCTATATTCCCCAGGAAACACCATATATTTT. The variable domain in full, completed from reference TRBV7-2 and TRBJ1-3, reads GAGVSQSPSNKVTEKGKDVELRCDPISGHTALYWYRQSLGQGLEFLIYFQGNSAPDKSGLPSDRFSAERTGGSVSTLTIQRTQQEDSAVYLCASSSPLYSPGNTIYFGEGSWLTVV.

The gene calls are TRBV30 and TRBJ2-2, with 7 nucleotides matching TRBD1. J was trimmed by 6 bases and V by 1 base; bases with no gene match: 5. Looked up from germline, CDR1 is GTSNPN and CDR2 is SVGIG (reference sequence). This CDR3 is built from 14 residues. The CDR3 loop is CAWSGVGTAGELFF. The CDR3, as DNA: TGTGCCTGGAGTGGGGTAGGGACAGCCGGGGAGCTGTTTTTT.

This clone was seen a handful of times. V usage is TRBV5-6 and J usage is TRBJ1-2; TRBD1 is a possible D gene (5 bases). This CDR3 contains 13 residues. CDR1 SGHDT and CDR2 YYEEEE come from the germline V gene. V lost 1 base and J 4 bases, leaving 8 bases between the germline ends. CDR3 nucleotides: TGTGCCAGCAGCTTGACAGGACCCTATGGCTACACCTTC. This gives the protein CASSLTGPYGYTF.

This chain uses TRBV5-1 with TRBJ1-5, with TRBD1 identical over 9 bases. The CDR3 totals 14 residues. V shed 4 bases and J 6 bases; nucleotides not matched to a gene: 5. Germline CDR1 is SGHRS and CDR2 is YFSETQ. The CDR3 loop is CASSPGTGIQPQHF. The CDR3 bases are TGCGCCAGCAGCCCCGGGACAGGGATTCAGCCCCAGCATTTT.

The chain links TRBV10-2 to TRBJ2-2; D gene ambiguous. Germline V gene lookup returns CDR1 WSHSY and CDR2 SAAADI. Trimming cost V 4 bases and J 4 bases, with 10 bases left between them. The CDR3 runs to 14 residues. CDR3 DNA sequence: TGCGCCAGCAGTGGGGGATACTCCACCGGGGAGCTGTTTTTT. Encoded protein: CASSGGYSTGELFF.

The chain recombines TRBV30 with TRBJ2-5; D is undetermined. CDR3 size: 12 residues. Trimming pared 2 bases from V and 2 bases from J, leaving 6 bases between. In germline, CDR1 is GTSNPN, CDR2 SVGIG (reference sequence). The CDR3 is CAWSNGQETQYF. In nucleotides, the CDR3 is TGTGCCTGGAGTAATGGGCAAGAGACCCAGTACTTC.

The J gene is TRBJ2-2, the V gene TRBV7-2, with 11 nucleotides matching TRBD2. The CDR3 consists of 17 residues. Germline lookup yields CDR1 SGHTA and CDR2 FQGNSA. The V and J ends lost 5 bases and 1 base, in that order; junction bases with no gene match: 6. The DNA for the CDR3 is TGTGCCAGCAGCATACTAGCGGGGGACCTGAACACCGGGGAGCTGTTTTTT. Its translation is CASSILAGDLNTGELFF.

The V and J genes are TRBV6-5 and TRBJ1-2, with 8 nucleotides matching TRBD1. This CDR3 is 13 amino acids long. CDR1 is MNHEY and CDR2 is SVGAGI in the germline V gene. Germline trimming cut 6 bases from V and 6 bases from J; bases unmatched to any gene: 6. As DNA, the CDR3 is TGTGCCAGCAGGGACAGGGTCAGTAATGGCTACACCTTC. Its protein is CASRDRVSNGYTF.

CDR3 amino acids: CASSLAAYGYTF. In DNA, the CDR3 is TGTGCCAGCAGCTTAGCCGCCTATGGCTACACCTTC. The chain links TRBV7-2 to TRBJ1-2; no firm D call. V was cut by 0 bases and J by 4 bases, with 3 bases left in between. This CDR3 contains 12 residues. Germline V gives CDR1 SGHTA, CDR2 FQGNSA.

This chain connects TRBV19 to TRBJ2-1; 7 nucleotides align to TRBD1. V trimming: 5 bases; J trimming: 3 bases; junction bases outside the gene matches: 4. CDR3 length: 14 residues. Germline V gene lookup returns CDR1 LNHDA and CDR2 SQIVND (reference sequence). The CDR3 protein is CASSVSGGYNEQFF. The CDR3 nucleotides are TGTGCCAGTAGTGTCTCAGGGGGCTACAATGAGCAGTTCTTC.

This sequence joins TRBV5-6 and TRBJ1-6; D is possibly TRBD1 (5 bases). The germline CDR1 and CDR2 sequences are SGHDT and YYEEEE. With 0 bases removed from V and 0 bases from J, the gap between germline ends came to 10 bases. This CDR3 is 17 amino acids long. This chain's CDR3 is CASSLGRGSSYNSPLHF. CDR3 nucleotides: TGTGCCAGCAGCTTGGGGCGGGGCAGCTCCTATAATTCACCCCTCCACTTT.

V and J are TRBV4-1 and TRBJ2-3; TRBD2 matches at 11 bases. The CDR3 totals 16 residues. With V trimmed by 3 bases and J by 5 bases, 7 bases remained unmatched. The germline V gene has CDR1 MGHRA and CDR2 YSYEKL. The DNA for the CDR3 is TGCGCCAGCAGCCAGCGGACTAGCGGGTTTGTAGATACGCAGTATTTT. Protein: CASSQRTSGFVDTQYF.

V usage is TRBV5-4 and J usage is TRBJ2-1; 11 bases line up with TRBD2. This CDR3 has 17 amino acids. Germline V lookup: CDR1 SGHNT, CDR2 YYREEE (reference sequence). The trim removed 1 base at V and 3 bases at J, leaving 6 bases unmatched. This CDR3 reads CASSLTLAGGHYNEQFF. The CDR3 DNA sequence: TGTGCCAGCAGCTTGACCCTAGCGGGGGGACACTACAATGAGCAGTTCTTC.

The chain has TRBV5-1 and TRBJ2-1, with TRBD2 as a possible D gene (6 bases). V lost 0 bases and J lost 3, with 16 bases in between. The CDR3 has 17 amino acids. Germline loops: CDR1 SGHRS, CDR2 YFSETQ. CDR3 sequence (DNA): TGCGCCAGCAGCTTGGGGCCTAGCGAGCGGAACTACAATGAGCAGTTCTTC. It encodes CASSLGPSERNYNEQFF.

The chain recombines TRBV2 with TRBJ2-3; 10 bases are shared with TRBD2. The CDR3 has 16 amino acids. After removal of 4 bases from V and 0 bases from J, the junction contained 4 bases not matched to a gene. Germline CDR1 reads SNHLY; CDR2 reads FYNNEI. In DNA form, the CDR3 reads TGTGCCAGCAGTGCCGGTAGCGGGGGGAGCACAGATACGCAGTATTTT. It specifies CASSAGSGGSTDTQYF.

The chain uses TRBV7-2 and TRBJ1-5, with a possible D match to TRBD1 (6 bases). CDR1 SGHTA and CDR2 FQGNSA come from the germline V gene. The CDR3 runs 13 residues. V gave up 5 bases and J gave up 4 bases, with 9 bases separating them. CDR3 sequence (DNA): TGTGCCAGCAGCATAAGGGGGAATCAGCCCCAGCATTTT. Its protein product is CASSIRGNQPQHF.